These 14 T cell receptor beta chains came from one sample sequenced in a study of response to subunit inactivated influenza vaccine. TCRdb fed the RT-PCR reads into MiXCR, producing one record per CDR3 protein. The sample holds hundreds of thousands of distinct CDR3 sequences, about 11% seen once. This sample was shared with a second study, whose subject was T cells expressing NK-cell markers. As that study records: 5'RACE template switching with UMIs generated TCR beta cDNA.

Sequenced material: PBMCs from blood, taken on the day of vaccination. The receptors derive from a man in his fifties who received an inactivated influenza vaccine.

The chain has TRBV4-3 and TRBJ1-4; D may be TRBD1 (6 bases). There are 16 residues in the CDR3. V lost 1 base, J lost 6 bases, and 15 bases lay in between. Germline V gene lookup returns CDR1 LGHNA and CDR2 YSLEER. The CDR3 sequence: CASSQATGSGYEKLFF. CDR3 DNA: TGCGCCAGCAGCCAAGCCACAGGGAGTGGGTATGAAAAACTGTTTTTT.

This clonotype has just a few counts. The chain combines TRBV18 with TRBJ1-2; tentatively, D is TRBD1 (5 bases). With 2 bases removed from V and 7 bases from J, the gap between germline ends came to 11 bases. CDR3 length: 13 amino acids. The V gene's germline CDR1 is KGHSH and CDR2 LQKENI. The CDR3 loop reads CASSPGQGSGYTF. The CDR3 DNA reads as TGTGCCAGCTCACCAGGGCAGGGAAGTGGCTACACCTTC.

The chain carries TRBV7-2 and TRBJ1-6; no clear D. This CDR3 spans 16 amino acids. Trimming stripped 5 bases from V and 0 bases from J, with 11 bases between. Germline-derived CDR1 and CDR2 are SGHTA and FQGNSA. The CDR3 protein is CASSPHMSSYNSPLHF. The CDR3 DNA reads as TGTGCCAGCAGCCCACACATGAGCTCCTATAATTCACCCCTCCACTTT.

The chain links TRBV7-2 to TRBJ2-5, with a possible D match to TRBD2 (6 bases). With 5 bases removed from V and 3 bases from J, the gap between germline ends came to 16 bases. This CDR3 is 15 amino acids long. Germline values: CDR1 SGHTA, CDR2 FQGNSA. The CDR3 bases are TGTGCCAGCAGCCCTGGGACTCGACCAAAAGAGACCCAGTACTTC. It yields the protein CASSPGTRPKETQYF.

This clonotype was detected a few times. V and J are TRBV28 and TRBJ2-2; either TRBD1 or TRBD2 may fit D (5 bases each). CDR3 size: 18 residues. V lost 5 bases, J lost 2 bases, and 21 bases lay in between. Germline assignment: CDR1 MDHEN and CDR2 SYDVKM. For the CDR3, the DNA is TGTGCCAGCAGTCCCAATCCGGGGCAGCTGCTTAACACCGGGGAGCTGTTTTTT. It translates to CASSPNPGQLLNTGELFF.

This clonotype has a count of ten or more. The chain has TRBV25-1 and TRBJ2-7; TRBD2 matches 7 bases. The germline V gene encodes CDR1 MGHDK and CDR2 SYGVNS. The CDR3 extends over 14 amino acids. Trimming removed 5 bases from V and 3 bases from J; junction bases left unmatched: 7. The CDR3 nucleotides read TGTGCCAGCAGTAACCTAGGACTAGTCTACGAGCAGTACTTC. Its translation: CASSNLGLVYEQYF.

This rearrangement joins TRBV2 to TRBJ2-1; 8 bases map to TRBD2. This CDR3 comprises 14 residues. Unmatched junction bases numbered 6, after V lost 7 bases and J lost 4 bases. CDR1 is SNHLY, CDR2 FYNNEI, per germline. The CDR3 protein is CASTPGLGYNEQFF. The CDR3 DNA is TGTGCCAGCACCCCGGGACTAGGGTACAATGAGCAGTTCTTC. Looking up the rest from reference TRBV2 and TRBJ2-1 gives the full variable domain: EPEVTQTPSHQVTQMGQEVILRCVPISNHLYFYWYRQILGQKVEFLVSFYNNEISEKSEIFDDQFSVERPDGSNFTLKIRSTKLEDSAMYFCASTPGLGYNEQFFGPGTRLTVL.

This clonotype was seen only a few times. The chain carries TRBV28 and TRBJ2-6; 8 positions agree with TRBD1. V shed 5 bases, J shed 13 bases, and the junction held 13 bases outside the gene matches. The CDR3 is 15 residues long. Germline V gene sequence: CDR1 MDHEN, CDR2 SYDVKM. The CDR3 coding sequence is TGTGCCAGCAGTCTGCGTCCCAGGACAGGGAGAGTCCTGACTTTC. Its translation is CASSLRPRTGRVLTF.

This clonotype was seen only a few times. V gene TRBV7-9 combines with J gene TRBJ1-4; TRBD1 matches 7 bases. Germline trimming cut 4 bases from V and 8 bases from J; bases unmatched to any gene: 10. CDR1 is SEHNR, CDR2 FQNEAQ, per germline (reference sequence). This CDR3 region has 15 residues. CDR3 in DNA: TGTGCCAGCAGCTCCCCGACAGGGTCGGAGGAAAAACTGTTTTTT. Translating gives CASSSPTGSEEKLFF.

This clonotype was found many times. CDR3 loop: CASSPQVSSTDTQYF. The CDR3 coding sequence is TGCGCCAGCAGCCCACAGGTTTCTAGCACAGATACGCAGTATTTT. V and J are TRBV5-1 and TRBJ2-3; weak D call: TRBD1 (5 bases). The germline CDR1 and CDR2 sequences are SGHRS and YFSETQ. V gave up 4 bases and J gave up 0 bases, with 12 bases separating them. The CDR3 is made up of 15 amino acids.

There are a few counts of this clonotype. The rearrangement links TRBV7-6 to TRBJ2-7, with D hard to call. Germline CDR1 is SGHVS and CDR2 is FNYEAQ. The CDR3 sequence is 15 residues long. Trimming cost V 1 base and J 0 bases, with 10 bases left between them. The CDR3 DNA sequence: TGTGCCAGCAGCTTAGACCCGTCCCACTCCTACGAGCAGTACTTC. As protein: CASSLDPSHSYEQYF.

Of note for this clonotype: A much larger clone differs from this one at a single base, so this may be a read error. The chain employs TRBV29-1 and TRBJ2-7; D is possibly TRBD2 (6 bases). The germline CDR1 and CDR2 sequences are SQVTM and ANQGSEA. The CDR3 covers 14 residues. Trimming took 1 base from V and 0 from J, leaving 10 bases between them. CDR3 nucleotide sequence: TGCAGCGTTGAAGGGGACTGTCTCTCCTACGAGCAGTACTTC. It yields the protein CSVEGDCLSYEQYF.

There are a few counts of this clonotype. The chain links TRBV11-2 to TRBJ2-4; the D is unclear. V lost 1 base and J lost 6, with 10 bases in between. CDR1 SGHAT and CDR2 FQNNGV come from the germline V gene. The CDR3 spans 14 residues. The chain's CDR3 is CASSLADTRNIQYF. The CDR3 DNA follows: TGTGCCAGCAGCTTAGCCGACACCCGAAACATTCAGTACTTC.

The J gene is TRBJ2-7, the V gene TRBV20-1; D gene ambiguous. The length of the CDR3 is 11 residues. Germline V gene sequence: CDR1 DFQATT, CDR2 SNEGSKA (reference sequence). Trimming took 4 bases from V and 10 from J, leaving 14 bases between them. The CDR3 sequence is CSAIPGRDQYF. Here the CDR3 DNA reads TGCAGTGCTATTCCAGGCCGCGACCAGTACTTC.